The 5 T cell receptor beta chains presented below share a single source sample, sequenced in a study of blood T cells in healthy people across ages. A sample-barcoded 5' primer and a J-beta primer mix were used in a second PCR of roughly 6 to 12 cycles. Using its own MiXCR run on the 5' RACE reads, TCRdb lists one record per CDR3 protein. Here the sample spans 1.5 million or so distinct CDR3 sequences, approximately 43% being singletons. The specimen was blood. Receptors were obtained from a woman younger than 30 in good health.

This clonotype has only a few counts. The CDR3 is CSASVGISYNEQFF. DNA of the CDR3: TGCAGTGCCTCGGTCGGGATCTCCTACAATGAGCAGTTCTTC. V usage is TRBV20-1 and J usage is TRBJ2-1; the D gene is possibly TRBD2 (5 bases). V lost 6 bases, J lost 0 bases, and 12 bases lay in between. The CDR3 loop spans 14 amino acids. Germline CDR1 and CDR2: DFQATT and SNEGSKA (reference sequence).

There are a few counts of this clonotype. This chain links TRBV10-3 with TRBJ2-5; the match to TRBD2 covers 7 bases. Germline V CDR1 and CDR2: ENHRY, SYGVKD. The CDR3 is made up of 13 amino acids. V lost 3 bases to trimming and J lost 5 bases; unmatched junction nucleotides: 3. The CDR3 loop reads CAISDPGRETQYF. CDR3 DNA sequence: TGTGCCATCAGTGACCCCGGGAGGGAGACCCAGTACTTC.

In its sample, this clonotype was seen a few times. The chain is built from TRBV6-2 or TRBV6-3 and TRBJ1-2; D remains ambiguous. Trimming stripped 5 bases from V and 6 bases from J, with 16 bases between. The CDR3 extends over 14 amino acids. Germline CDR1 and CDR2: MNHEY and SVGEGT. The CDR3, as DNA: TGTGCCAGCAGTCCGGCCAGGAGCACTCATGGCTACACCTTC. Its protein product is CASSPARSTHGYTF.

This clonotype has more than one count but fewer than ten. The rearrangement joins TRBV4-3 to TRBJ1-4; TRBD1 matches at 9 bases. The CDR3 spans 16 residues. Losses at the gene ends were 1 base for V and 11 bases for J; bases not matched to a gene: 11. Germline V gives CDR1 LGHNA, CDR2 YSLEER. The CDR3 reads CASSQGTGGPKGKLFF. In DNA form, the CDR3 reads TGCGCCAGCAGCCAAGGTACAGGGGGCCCGAAAGGGAAACTGTTTTTT.

The chain carries TRBV7-8 and TRBJ2-1, with 9 positions matching TRBD2. The germline CDR1 and CDR2 sequences are SGHVS and FQNEAQ. The CDR3 has 17 residues. V lost 8 bases to trimming and J lost 6 bases; unmatched junction nucleotides: 17. In DNA form, the CDR3 reads TGTGCCAGCCTCAGGGATTACCTAGCGGGGCTCTTCAATGAGCAGTTCTTC. This encodes CASLRDYLAGLFNEQFF. Filled out from reference TRBV7-8 and TRBJ2-1, the complete variable domain reads GAGVSQSPRYKVAKRGQDVALRCDPISGHVSLFWYQQALGQGPEFLTYFQNEAQLDKSGLPSDRFFAERPEGSVSTLKIQRTQQEDSAVYLCASLRDYLAGLFNEQFFGPGTRLTVL.